Described below is a single TCR beta chain sequence and its context. No cognate antigen has been identified for it. The sample holds no much larger clone one base away, and base qualities are not on file. Using the deep immunoSEQ assay, multiplex PCR amplified TCR CDR3 regions from genomic DNA. Extracted genomic DNA from each cell subset was spread evenly across all wells of several immunoSEQ 96-well plates, with each plate serving as a replicate. For sorted subsets, approximately 0.2 ug of genomic DNA, equivalent to about 30,000 T cell genomes, went into each replicate PCR. Purified libraries were quantified with a Qubit 3.0 fluorometer, sized on a Bioanalyzer 2100, and re-quantified with the KAPA Library Quantification kit. A separate single-read 150-cycle Illumina NextSeq 550 flow cell was used to sequence each immunoSEQ 96-well plate. As for the original processing: Because the immunoSEQ output held only junctional sequences and lacked quality scores, the filtering could not match the filtering applied to full-length reads. Sequences were annotated with PyIR, a Python wrapper for IgBLAST v1.9, using IMGT germline references to assign V/J genes and CDR3. Reads with weak V/J assignments (E-value above 1e-6), missing CDR3, stop codons, out-of-frame junctions, or ambiguous translated residues were removed. V3J clonotypes were defined as sequences sharing an identical inferred V gene, J gene, and CDR3 amino acid sequence. To compute the percentage overlap between repertoires, the number of shared unique clonotypes was divided by the size of the smaller repertoire. Repertoire richness was assessed with RTK rarefaction, the Chao1 estimator, and Recon v2.1 estimates of unobserved clonotypes. Generation probabilities were computed with OLGA for all TCRbeta clonotypes obtained by the gDNA method from several donors. The clones in this table, taken by TCRdb from immuneACCESS, are in-frame only. Not every clone is retained; where verified, under half of the shortfall comes from an unresolved V gene, and the cause of the rest is unknown. V, J and clone size are those of that table, while D and trimming were read from the DNA. The sample has roughly 600,000 clones on record, nearly 98% of them singletons. 0.25% to 0.35% of the sample goes to the ten largest clones.

This sample was taken from a study of shared clonotypes between healthy human individuals (dated by TCRdb to about 2020). Regarding the research as a whole: Three men and a couple of women, aged 18 to 49 years, made up the cohort. Per donor, three plates each were used for CD4 naive and CD4 memory, two for CD8 naive, and one for CD8 memory. To estimate repertoire size and how much clonotypes are shared between individuals, the study performed deep sequencing of blood TCR repertoires from roughly five healthy adults. To increase sequencing depth and limit assay-specific biases, different laboratories used diverse techniques to prepare libraries and sequence TCR repertoires. Between about 0.8 and 8.9 billion PBMCs per donor were obtained by leukapheresis.

The paper's findings and limits, for the study overall: Naive subsets generally had larger estimated clonotype richness than memory subsets. Clonotypes shared by all four sorted-subset donors showed higher generation probabilities than non-shared clonotypes. Pairwise subsampling led to the expectation that sequencing depth would affect the degree of clonotype sharing among donors. Because the study included only a small number of donors, the genetic and exposure-history diversity represented was limited. Rarefaction of sorted-subset datasets indicated incomplete sequencing despite the large sequencing depth. Sampling was restricted to blood, and TCR repertoires in tissue are likely to differ from TCR repertoires in blood. Across a handful of donors, approximately 5% of naive CD4, 3% to 4% of naive CD8, 2.3% of memory CD4, and under 0.45% of memory CD8 clonotypes were shared.

Taken from cysteine to phenylalanine, the CDR3 has 12 residues. Kept here is only the CDR3 DNA, which spans 36 bases and is read in frame from base 1. The V end loses 8 bases and the J end loses 3 bases, and a stretch of 13 bases separates them. CDR1 and CDR2, looked up from the germline V gene (reference sequence), are GTSNPN and SVGIG. CD8 naive samples were CD45RO-negative cells positively selected for CCR7, giving a CD45RA+CCR7+ population that excluded TemRA cells. Healthy HIV-negative adults with no recently reported acute infections or vaccinations were included as donors. All donors were Caucasian adults living in Nashville, Tennessee, USA. After blood collection by leukapheresis, PBMCs were isolated using Ficoll-Histopaque density gradient centrifugation and then cryopreserved in the vapor phase of liquid nitrogen. Purity and quantity of every magnetically sorted T cell population were checked by analytical flow cytometry. Genomic DNA was isolated from each sorted fraction and quantified by UV absorbance on a Nanodrop 2000c.

The clonotype was recovered from a man aged 25 to 40 in good health. The sample comprised naive CD8+ T cells sorted from blood. The cell subset or site label, as the study defines it: CD45RA+CCR7+. The V gene is TRBV30 and the J gene is TRBJ1-1; the D gene is perhaps TRBD1, from 6 matching bases. The bases read TGTGCCCTGGGGGCAACGGACACTGAAGCTTTCTTT. Translated, this gives CALGATDTEAFF.